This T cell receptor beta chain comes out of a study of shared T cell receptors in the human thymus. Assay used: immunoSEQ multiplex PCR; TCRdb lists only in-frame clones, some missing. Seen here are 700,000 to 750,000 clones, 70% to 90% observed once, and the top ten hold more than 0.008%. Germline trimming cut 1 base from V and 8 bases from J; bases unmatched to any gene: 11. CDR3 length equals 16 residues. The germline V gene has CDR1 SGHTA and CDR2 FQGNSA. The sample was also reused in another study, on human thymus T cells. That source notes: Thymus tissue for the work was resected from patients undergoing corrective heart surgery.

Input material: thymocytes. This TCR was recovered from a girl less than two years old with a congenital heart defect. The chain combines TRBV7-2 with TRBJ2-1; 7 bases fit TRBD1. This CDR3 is CASSLDGKGARDEQFF. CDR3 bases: TGTGCCAGCAGCTTAGATGGCAAGGGGGCGCGGGATGAGCAGTTCTTC.